The present T cell receptor beta chain was sequenced within a study of cytomegalovirus exposure and HLA in healthy donors. The CDR3 has 15 residues. Germline CDR1 SQVTM, CDR2 ANQGSEA. V lost 1 base to trimming and J lost 1 base; unmatched junction nucleotides: 6. The PCR made use of 60 Vbeta and 13 Jbeta primers. This table comes from immunoSEQ multiplex PCR, and its TCRdb copy is limited to in-frame clones, with some not included. The data show under 200,000 clones, around 84% seen once. The source of this sequence is a man aged 35 to 55 in good health and CMV-seropositive. The specimen sequenced was PBMCs. J is TRBJ2-5 and V is TRBV29-1, with 7 bases lining up with TRBD1. CDR3 nucleotide sequence: TGCAGCGTTGAAGCCTGGGGACAGCCCCAAGAGACCCAGTACTTC. It encodes CSVEAWGQPQETQYF.